The sequence of this TCR beta chain was determined in a study of shared clonotypes between healthy human individuals. Whole-study context: Every donor yielded three CD4 naive, three CD4 memory, two CD8 naive and one CD8 memory plate.

Germline CDR1 is MNHNS and CDR2 is SASEGT. The CDR3 runs 15 residues. V lost 8 bases to trimming and J lost 5 bases; unmatched junction nucleotides: 12. Study-level results: Several donors had 4% to 5% of their naive CD4 clonotypes in common.

Original methodology: Junction-only sequences without quality scores came from ImmunoSEQ, so filtering differed. Only in-frame clones appear in the TCRdb table, and some are missing; sequencing was by immunoSEQ multiplex PCR. That table gives V, J and clone size, and the DNA gave D and trimming. The repertoire holds 2.3 million or so clones, with approximately 93% as singletons. A remark on this clone: Its antigen is not known.

This sequence originates from a man between 18 and 35 years old in good health. Some clones in this sample may be carry-over from other donors' samples. Sequencing was performed on naive CD4+ T cells from PBMCs. Subset denoted: CD45RA+ positively selected. This chain links TRBV6-1 with TRBJ2-1, with 7 bases lining up with TRBD1. Here the CDR3 reads CASRLDRIKDNEQFF. The DNA for the CDR3 is TGTGCCAGCCGGTTGGACAGGATTAAGGACAATGAGCAGTTCTTC.